This T cell receptor beta chain stems from a study of shared clonotypes between healthy human individuals. Study-wide background: The donor group consisted of a couple of women and a few men, aged 18 to 49.

The CDR3 is made up of 12 amino acids. The germline V gene encodes CDR1 SGHTA and CDR2 FQGNSA. V shed 3 bases and J shed 9 bases, with 9 bases lying between them. Caucasian adults residing in Nashville, Tennessee made up all the donors. Template for every sorted-subset replicate PCR totaled 150 to 250 ng DNA, 25,000 to 30,000 T cell genomes. TCRdb keeps only in-frame clones here, not all; method: immunoSEQ multiplex PCR. This repertoire shows approximately 2.5 million clones, 80% to 95% found once; its top ten account for more than 0.35%. The chain joins TRBV7-2 to TRBJ1-5; D might be TRBD1 (5 bases). Sequencing input: naive CD4+ T cells from PBMCs. As to subset: CD45RA+ positively selected. The TCR was taken from a man aged 18 to 35 in good health. Some clones in this sample may be carry-over from other donors' samples. CDR3 region: CASSFPRAPQHF. CDR3 nucleotide sequence: TGTGCCAGCAGCTTCCCCAGGGCGCCCCAGCATTTT.